This T cell receptor beta chain appears in the sequencing data of a study of blood T cell repertoires in COVID-19. Repertoires were generated with immunoSEQ multiplex PCR, while TCRdb's copy carries only in-frame clones and drops some. The sample carries under 200,000 clones, 84% recorded once. This CDR3 is built from 18 residues. With 6 bases clipped from V and 0 bases from J, the junction kept 11 bases outside the gene matches. Germline values: CDR1 MNHEY, CDR2 SMNVEV (reference sequence). The rearrangement joins TRBV27 to TRBJ1-1; 12 nucleotides agree with TRBD1. The sequence was obtained from a woman of 80 years or more with COVID-19, enrolled during active disease. The sequencing sample was made of peripheral blood. In nucleotides, the CDR3 is TGTGCCAGCAGCCGTCACAGCGGGACAGGGGGCGTGAACACTGAAGCTTTCTTT. Translating gives CASSRHSGTGGVNTEAFF.